This T cell receptor (beta chain) comes out of a study of shared clonotypes between healthy human individuals. CDR3 length equals 15 residues. CDR1 and CDR2 (germline): SGDLS, YYNGEE. The trim removed 6 bases at V and 3 bases at J, leaving 12 bases unmatched. Assay: immunoSEQ multiplex PCR; the TCRdb copy retains only in-frame clones and omits some. The repertoire holds millions of clones, 85% to 95% seen once, with about 1.1% in the top ten. It was CD45RO-negative cells, positively selected for CCR7, that made up naive CD8 cells, with terminally differentiated effector memory CD45RA+ cells excluded. Every donor was a Caucasian adult from Nashville, Tennessee.

The sequencing sample was made of naive CD8+ T cells sorted from blood. The rearrangement links TRBV9 to TRBJ2-7, with 7 nucleotides matching TRBD2. The clonotype originates from a man between 18 and 35 years old in good health. The CDR3 region is CASTLRGRQNYEQYF. In nucleotides, the CDR3 is TGTGCCAGCACCCTTCGCGGGAGACAGAACTACGAGCAGTACTTC.